The sequence of this T cell receptor (beta chain) was determined in a study of blood T cell repertoires in COVID-19. Study information: Sites in the United States, Italy and Spain provided acute and convalescent COVID-19 samples. Sample material is recorded as cDNA or gDNA derived from T cells, B-cell-depleted T cells, or PBMCs.

This CDR3 contains 17 residues. Per the germline V gene, CDR1 is SGHRS and CDR2 is YFSETQ. V dropped 0 bases and J dropped 4 bases, with 19 bases sitting between them. In the source study's methods: Reference gene primer amplification gave nucleated cell count estimates. The method was immunoSEQ multiplex PCR; TCRdb's version includes in-frame clones alone and lacks a portion of them. V, J and clone size reflect that table, while D and trimming were determined from the DNA. The repertoire has more than 90,000 clones, over 80% of them found once; the top ten carry roughly 17%. The sample comprised peripheral blood. The receptor was derived from a man aged 50 to 60 with acute or convalescent COVID-19. The chain combines TRBV5-1 with TRBJ1-1; D uncertain. CDR3 coding DNA: TGCGCCAGCAGCTTGGCCGCCACTCGGGTTTTGAGCACTGAAGCTTTCTTT. Translation gives CASSLAATRVLSTEAFF.